These T cell receptor beta chains were read from a single sample in a study of beta chain features in type 1 diabetes. This table comes from immunoSEQ multiplex PCR, and its TCRdb copy is limited to in-frame clones, with some not included. The table shows 300,000 to 350,000 clones, with roughly 14% occurring only once. Sequencing was done on a sample of naive CD4+ T cells from blood. These receptors were obtained from a young woman with type 1 diabetes. Both conserved end residues are part of each CDR3. The order of the fields is CDR3 protein, CDR3 DNA, V gene, clone size, J gene, D gene. The D gene is left open where the match is weak. Clone sizes are given selectively: once, few, many, or a class where the clone is expanded.

CDR3: CASSLDRGGTEAFF
DNA: TGTGCCAGCAGTTTGGACAGGGGAGGCACTGAAGCTTTCTTT
V: TRBV6-1
size: -
J: TRBJ1-1
D: TRBD1

CDR3: CASSPGTSGMETQYF
DNA: TGTGCCAGCAGCCCTGGGACTAGCGGGATGGAGACCCAGTACTTC
V: TRBV7-2
size: few
J: TRBJ2-5
D: TRBD2

CDR3: CASSTTPGQGAHETQYF
DNA: TGTGCCAGCAGCACAACCCCGGGACAGGGGGCGCATGAGACCCAGTACTTC
V: TRBV25-1
size: few
J: TRBJ2-5
D: TRBD1

CDR3: CSVALRLSQETQYF
DNA: TGCAGCGTTGCCCTCCGACTAAGCCAAGAGACCCAGTACTTC
V: TRBV29-1
size: -
J: TRBJ2-5
D: -

CDR3: CASSPREPYNEQFF
DNA: TGTGCCAGCAGTCCCCGGGAACCTTACAATGAGCAGTTCTTC
V: TRBV2
size: few
J: TRBJ2-1
D: -

CDR3: CASSLIGGREKLFF
DNA: TGTGCCAGCAGCTTGATAGGGGGCCGTGAAAAACTGTTTTTT
V: TRBV5-4
size: few
J: TRBJ1-4
D: TRBD1

CDR3: CASSLGGQGAWQPQHF
DNA: TGTGCCAGCAGCTTAGGGGGACAGGGGGCATGGCAGCCCCAGCATTTT
V: TRBV7-2
size: -
J: TRBJ1-5
D: TRBD1

CDR3: CASSTGQSNIQYF
DNA: TGTGCCAGCAGTACCGGACAGTCAAACATTCAGTACTTC
V: TRBV6-5
size: -
J: TRBJ2-4
D: -

CDR3: CSVENLPGGSNIQYF
DNA: TGCAGCGTTGAAAATCTACCGGGAGGGAGCAACATTCAGTACTTC
V: TRBV29-1
size: -
J: TRBJ2-4
D: TRBD2

CDR3: CASSQRSWERARGNEQFF
DNA: TGTGCCAGCAGTCAAAGGAGCTGGGAGCGGGCCAGAGGTAATGAGCAGTTCTTC
V: TRBV27
size: -
J: TRBJ2-1
D: -

CDR3: CASSEEEVTDTQYF
DNA: TGTGCCAGCAGCGAGGAGGAGGTCACAGATACGCAGTATTTT
V: TRBV2
size: -
J: TRBJ2-3
D: -

CDR3: CASSLAGWGDTEAFF
DNA: TGTGCCAGCAGCTTAGCGGGCTGGGGGGACACTGAAGCTTTCTTT
V: TRBV7-9
size: few
J: TRBJ1-1
D: -

CDR3: CASSPDSDTQYF
DNA: TGTGCCAGCAGCCCTGACTCAGATACGCAGTATTTT
V: TRBV7-2
size: few
J: TRBJ2-3
D: -

CDR3: CASSLVHSNTGELFF
DNA: TGTGCCAGCAGCTTGGTCCACTCCAACACCGGGGAGCTGTTTTTT
V: TRBV5-4
size: -
J: TRBJ2-2
D: -

CDR3: CAISLREGNEQFF
DNA: TGTGCCATCAGCCTCCGGGAGGGTAATGAGCAGTTCTTC
V: TRBV10-3
size: few
J: TRBJ2-1
D: TRBD2

CDR3: CASSGGTNEQFF
DNA: TGTGCCAGCTCAGGGGGGACCAATGAGCAGTTCTTC
V: TRBV18
size: -
J: TRBJ2-1
D: -

CDR3: CASRDTGLFQPQHF
DNA: TGTGCCAGCAGAGACACAGGGTTATTTCAGCCCCAGCATTTT
V: TRBV28
size: -
J: TRBJ1-5
D: -

CDR3: CASKRFGIPSNQPQHF
DNA: TGTGCCAGCAAGCGTTTTGGAATTCCCAGCAATCAGCCCCAGCATTTT
V: TRBV7-8
size: few
J: TRBJ1-5
D: -

CDR3: CAWSLTGRGSTEAFF
DNA: TGTGCCTGGAGTCTAACGGGGAGAGGGTCTACAGAAGCTTTCTTT
V: TRBV30
size: few
J: TRBJ1-1
D: -

CDR3: CAWSRWTGGETQYF
DNA: TGTGCCTGGAGTCGATGGACAGGCGGGGAGACCCAGTACTTC
V: TRBV30
size: few
J: TRBJ2-5
D: TRBD1

CDR3: CAISSFRESSYGYTF
DNA: TGTGCCATCAGTTCCTTCAGGGAAAGCAGCTATGGCTACACCTTC
V: TRBV10-3
size: -
J: TRBJ1-2
D: -

CDR3: CATSAGGANYGYTF
DNA: TGTGCCACCAGCGCAGGGGGCGCTAACTATGGCTACACCTTC
V: TRBV15
size: -
J: TRBJ1-2
D: TRBD1

CDR3: CASSLRLAGSTDTQYF
DNA: TGTGCCAGCAGCTTACGACTAGCGGGGAGCACAGATACGCAGTATTTT
V: TRBV7-2
size: few
J: TRBJ2-3
D: TRBD2

CDR3: CASSVGASLVETQYF
DNA: TGCGCCAGCAGCGTGGGGGCTAGCCTCGTGGAGACCCAGTACTTC
V: TRBV5-1
size: -
J: TRBJ2-5
D: -

CDR3: CTTGGVVGGGYNEQFF
DNA: TGCACCACCGGCGGGGTTGTGGGTGGAGGCTACAATGAGCAGTTCTTC
V: TRBV1
size: once
J: TRBJ2-1
D: -

CDR3: CASSLNRASRGEQYF
DNA: TGTGCCAGCTCCCTGAACAGGGCATCCAGGGGCGAGCAGTACTTC
V: TRBV18
size: -
J: TRBJ2-7
D: -

CDR3: CASSLGTPGDTEAFF
DNA: TGTGCCAGCAGCTTAGGGACACCAGGGGACACTGAAGCTTTCTTT
V: TRBV7-2
size: -
J: TRBJ1-1
D: -

CDR3: CASRIQGANQPQHF
DNA: TGTGCCAGCAGAATACAGGGGGCCAATCAGCCCCAGCATTTT
V: TRBV28
size: -
J: TRBJ1-5
D: TRBD1

CDR3: CASSDSTGGDYGYTF
DNA: TGTGCCAGCAGTGATTCTACCGGGGGAGACTATGGCTACACCTTC
V: TRBV25-1
size: once
J: TRBJ1-2
D: -

CDR3: CASSWEGLWETQYF
DNA: TGTGCCAGCAGTTGGGAGGGGCTCTGGGAGACCCAGTACTTC
V: TRBV28
size: -
J: TRBJ2-5
D: TRBD2

CDR3: CASTRTGDYYGYTF
DNA: TGTGCCAGCACCAGGACAGGGGATTACTATGGCTACACCTTC
V: TRBV7-9
size: -
J: TRBJ1-2
D: TRBD1

CDR3: CASSSTANYGYTF
DNA: TGTGCCAGCTCATCTACAGCTAACTATGGCTACACCTTC
V: TRBV18
size: few
J: TRBJ1-2
D: -

CDR3: CAWSVLTPSGKNIQYF
DNA: TGTGCCTGGAGTGTACTTACCCCTAGCGGCAAAAACATTCAGTACTTC
V: TRBV30
size: -
J: TRBJ2-4
D: TRBD2

CDR3: CAQQQGRGTEAFF
DNA: TGTGCCCAGCAACAGGGGAGAGGCACTGAAGCTTTCTTT
V: TRBV30
size: few
J: TRBJ1-1
D: TRBD1

CDR3: CASSESGVVETQYF
DNA: TGTGCCAGCAGTGAATCAGGGGTAGTGGAGACCCAGTACTTC
V: TRBV25-1
size: few
J: TRBJ2-5
D: -

CDR3: CASSLGLAHGTDTQYF
DNA: TGTGCCAGCAGCTTGGGACTAGCCCATGGCACAGATACGCAGTATTTT
V: TRBV11-3
size: few
J: TRBJ2-3
D: TRBD2

CDR3: CASSHRGPGTSTDTQYF
DNA: TGCGCCAGCAGCCACCGAGGGCCCGGTACTAGCACAGATACGCAGTATTTT
V: TRBV4-3
size: few
J: TRBJ2-3
D: -

CDR3: CASSFRLPSTDTQYF
DNA: TGTGCCAGCAGCTTTAGACTGCCTAGCACAGATACGCAGTATTTT
V: TRBV7-9
size: -
J: TRBJ2-3
D: -

CDR3: CASSLSITRMNTEAFF
DNA: TGTGCCAGCAGTTTATCGATAACACGCATGAACACTGAAGCTTTCTTT
V: TRBV27
size: few
J: TRBJ1-1
D: -

CDR3: CASSQGSGVSGRGANVLTF
DNA: TGCGCCAGCAGCCAAGGGTCCGGGGTTAGCGGGAGAGGGGCCAACGTCCTGACTTTC
V: TRBV4-1
size: -
J: TRBJ2-6
D: TRBD2

CDR3: CASGDSYGYTF
DNA: TGTGCCAGCGGGGACAGCTATGGCTACACCTTC
V: TRBV2
size: few
J: TRBJ1-2
D: TRBD1

CDR3: CSVRGQTYEQYF
DNA: TGCAGCGTCAGAGGGCAAACCTACGAGCAGTACTTC
V: TRBV29-1
size: -
J: TRBJ2-7
D: -

CDR3: CASSLRTSGSSTDTQYF
DNA: TGTGCCAGCAGCCTCAGGACTAGCGGGTCTAGCACAGATACGCAGTATTTT
V: TRBV11-2
size: -
J: TRBJ2-3
D: TRBD2

CDR3: CASSPPRDRGQSEQFF
DNA: TGTGCCAGCTCACCCCCTAGGGACAGGGGTCAATCGGAGCAGTTCTTC
V: TRBV18
size: -
J: TRBJ2-1
D: TRBD1

CDR3: CATSNLAGPGNEQFF
DNA: TGTGCCACCAGCAATCTAGCGGGCCCTGGGAATGAGCAGTTCTTC
V: TRBV15
size: few
J: TRBJ2-1
D: TRBD2

CDR3: CASSAGDRNADTQYF
DNA: TGCGCCAGCAGCGCGGGGGACCGGAACGCAGATACGCAGTATTTT
V: TRBV5-1
size: -
J: TRBJ2-3
D: TRBD2

CDR3: CASSLQGSVYYGYTF
DNA: TGTGCCAGCAGCTTACAGGGAAGTGTCTACTATGGCTACACCTTC
V: TRBV7-3
size: few
J: TRBJ1-2
D: -

CDR3: CSGSVRQGNTEAFF
DNA: TGCAGCGGATCCGTTCGACAGGGCAACACTGAAGCTTTCTTT
V: TRBV29-1
size: -
J: TRBJ1-1
D: TRBD1

CDR3: CASSPRSGAYNEQFF
DNA: TGCGCCAGCAGCCCAAGGTCAGGGGCTTACAATGAGCAGTTCTTC
V: TRBV5-1
size: -
J: TRBJ2-1
D: -